The 11 T cell receptor beta chains below were found in one sample sequenced in a study of follicular helper T cells after annual influenza vaccination. Time point indicated: 2014-2015 season, pre-vaccination. Sequenced by immunoSEQ multiplex PCR; TCRdb stores in-frame clones only, minus some. The profile shows about 13,000 clones, around four fifths of them singletons. Sequenced here: CXCR5- memory CD4+ T cells sorted from blood, sampled on the day of influenza vaccination. The source of these receptors is an adult who received the influenza vaccine.

The V gene is TRBV29-1, the J gene TRBJ1-1; no firm D call. The CDR3 totals 11 residues. V dropped 4 bases and J dropped 8 bases, with 11 bases sitting between them. Germline values: CDR1 SQVTM, CDR2 ANQGSEA. The CDR3 DNA follows: TGCAGCGTTGTTCCTCGGGAGGAAGCTTTCTTT. Protein product: CSVVPREEAFF.

The V and J genes are TRBV5-1 and TRBJ2-1; 8 nucleotides line up with TRBD2. In germline, CDR1 is SGHRS, CDR2 YFSETQ. The CDR3 has 14 amino acids. Trimming took 4 bases from V and 13 from J; bases not matched to a gene: 13. The CDR3 sequence: CASSQLFSGGRQFF. In DNA, the CDR3 is TGCGCCAGCAGCCAACTCTTCTCGGGGGGGCGTCAGTTCTTC. The complete variable domain, with remaining parts taken from reference TRBV5-1 and TRBJ2-1, reads KAGVTQTPRYLIKTRGQQVTLSCSPISGHRSVSWYQQTPGQGLQFLFEYFSETQRNKGNFPGRFSGRQFSNSRSEMNVSTLELGDSALYLCASSQLFSGGRQFFGPGTRLTVL.

The chain carries TRBV6-5 and TRBJ2-6; D assignment may be TRBD1 or TRBD2 (5 bases each). V was clipped by 8 bases and J by 4 bases, with 9 bases between them. The germline V gene has CDR1 MNHEY and CDR2 SVGAGI. The CDR3 covers 13 residues. The CDR3 is CASEGQGANVLTF. The CDR3 region has the DNA TGTGCCAGCGAGGGGCAGGGGGCCAACGTCCTGACTTTC.

The V call is TRBV7-6, the J call TRBJ2-7, with D unclear. V was cut by 5 bases and J by 5 bases, with 16 bases left in between. The CDR3 loop spans 14 amino acids. CDR1 is SGHVS, CDR2 FNYEAQ, per germline. This CDR3 reads CASSTNGAPHEQYF. CDR3 DNA: TGTGCCAGCAGCACCAACGGCGCCCCCCACGAGCAGTACTTC. Variable domain in full (rest from reference TRBV7-6 and TRBJ2-7): GAGVSQSPRYKVTKRGQDVALRCDPISGHVSLYWYRQALGQGPEFLTYFNYEAQQDKSGLPNDRFSAERPEGSISTLTIQRTEQRDSAMYRCASSTNGAPHEQYFGPGTRLTVT.

The chain uses TRBV11-3 and TRBJ2-3, with unresolved D. The CDR3 has 15 residues. V lost 1 base and J 6 bases, leaving 14 bases between the germline ends. Per the germline V gene, CDR1 is SGHNT and CDR2 is YENEEA. The CDR3 spells CASSLGVGNLDTQYF. The CDR3 DNA sequence: TGTGCCAGCAGCTTAGGAGTGGGTAACCTCGATACGCAGTATTTT.

The table lists this clone with a count of one. The rearrangement joins TRBV9 to TRBJ2-5; the match to TRBD2 covers 11 bases. The V gene's germline CDR1 is SGDLS and CDR2 YYNGEE. This CDR3 comprises 16 residues. J was trimmed by 4 bases and V by 3 bases; bases with no gene match: 8. The CDR3 DNA follows: TGTGCCAGCAGCGGTAGCGGGGGGGCCGTTTTAGAGACCCAGTACTTC. Residues: CASSGSGGAVLETQYF.

The CDR3 is CASTLAWKLGEQYF. In DNA, the CDR3 is TGTGCCAGCACCCTAGCCTGGAAGCTTGGGGAGCAGTACTTC. The V call is TRBV28, the J call TRBJ2-7; D may be TRBD2 (5 bases). V shed 7 bases and J shed 7 bases, with 20 bases lying between them. The germline gives CDR1 MDHEN, CDR2 SYDVKM. This CDR3 is built from 14 residues.

CDR3 region: CASSPFDSSNQPQHF. CDR3 nucleotides: TGTGCCAGCTCACCGTTCGACAGCTCAAATCAGCCCCAGCATTTT. This sequence joins TRBV18 and TRBJ1-5, with D possibly being TRBD1 (5 bases). Germline CDR1 and CDR2: KGHSH and LQKENI. CDR3 size: 15 residues. V lost 3 bases and J 4 bases, leaving 13 bases between the germline ends.

Concerning this clone: This sample includes further DNA sequences coding for the same CDR3. J is TRBJ1-2 and V is TRBV15; D possibly corresponds to TRBD1 (5 bases). CDR1 and CDR2 from the germline V gene are LNHNV and YYDKDF (reference sequence). CDR3 length equals 15 residues. The V end lost 2 bases, the J end lost 7 bases, and 17 bases lay between the germline ends. DNA of the CDR3: TGTGCCACCAGCAGACCCCTCCCAGGGCGTCCTGGCTACACCTTC. Its protein product is CATSRPLPGRPGYTF.

This chain connects TRBV6-5 to TRBJ2-1; TRBD2 agrees at 8 bases. Losses at the gene ends were 10 bases for V and 4 bases for J; bases not matched to a gene: 9. Germline V CDR1 and CDR2: MNHEY, SVGAGI. The CDR3 spans 14 residues. This CDR3 is CANVRGGGYNEQFF. Written as DNA, the CDR3 is TGTGCCAACGTTCGGGGGGGAGGATACAATGAGCAGTTCTTC.

This chain joins TRBV10-3 and TRBJ1-5; 7 nucleotides match TRBD1. Germline V gene data show CDR1 as ENHRY and CDR2 as SYGVKD. The ends lost 5 bases at V and 6 bases at J; junction bases unmatched: 7. The length of the CDR3 is 14 residues. The CDR3 region has the DNA TGTGCCATCAGTACAGGGGTAACGGGTCAGCCCCAGCATTTT. Its translation is CAISTGVTGQPQHF.